This T cell receptor (beta chain) was found in a study of OX40 agonist ivuxolimab in advanced cancers. The wider study: Subjects had a mean age of about 65 years, with a range of about 23 to 85; roughly 83% were male. Having had anti-PD-1, anti-PD-L1 or anti-CTLA-4 therapy before was allowed, and roughly 40% had some.

General study points: Dose levels from 0.1 to 3.0 mg/kg saw CD4+ and CD8+ blood T cells expand clonally by week 6.

Comments on this clone: What it binds is unknown.

TCRdb's copy holds only in-frame clones and misses some; the assay was immunoSEQ multiplex PCR. The sample consists of around 95,000 clones, about nine tenths of them appearing once. In germline, CDR1 is MNHEY, CDR2 SMNVEV (reference sequence). The CDR3 loop spans 15 amino acids. With V trimmed by 3 bases and J by 5 bases, 7 bases remained unmatched. The TCR originated in an adult with an advanced solid tumor such as melanoma, head and neck, liver or kidney cancer. This sample comprised CD4+ or CD8+ T cells sorted from blood, obtained in a trial of the OX40 agonist ivuxolimab. The V call is TRBV27, the J call TRBJ2-5; 9 bases line up with TRBD1. The CDR3 nucleotides read TGTGCCAGCAGTTTTGGACAGGGGCGTCGGGAGACCCAGTACTTC. This codes for CASSFGQGRRETQYF.